The 25 T cell receptor beta chains below were found in one sample sequenced in a study of T cell repertoires in cytomegalovirus infection. TCRdb analysed the reads with MiXCR anew, one entry per CDR3 protein. Of roughly 200,000 distinct CDR3 sequences in the sample, 38% were seen once. These receptors have no identified antigens. The sequences come from CD8+ T cells from cultured PBMCs, collected from culture after CMV antigen stimulation. These receptors were collected from a human donor in good health (CMV status not recorded). Some clones in this sample may be carry-over from other donors' samples.

V gene TRBV7-1 combines with J gene TRBJ1-2; 10 bases fit TRBD1. TRBV7-1 is an ORF for which the function is uncertain. With 5 bases clipped from V and 8 bases from J, the junction kept 8 bases outside the gene matches. The length of the CDR3 is 14 residues. As DNA, the CDR3 is TGTGCCAGCAGCCCTTCGGACAGGGGGAACGGCTACACCTTC. Protein sequence: CASSPSDRGNGYTF.

This clonotype was counted between two and nine times. This chain joins TRBV11-1 and TRBJ1-6; 8 positions agree with TRBD1. Germline values: CDR1 SGHAT, CDR2 FQDESV (reference sequence). The CDR3 runs to 16 residues. V was pared by 3 bases and J by 8 bases, with 9 bases of the junction left unmatched. The CDR3 DNA reads TGTGCCAGCAGCTTCTTTCGACAGGGGATGGATTCACCCCTCCACTTT. Translating gives CASSFFRQGMDSPLHF.

This clonotype occurred a few times. The V and J genes are TRBV5-1 and TRBJ2-3; TRBD1 is a possible D gene (6 bases). Trimming took 0 bases from V and 4 from J, leaving 18 bases between them. The CDR3 runs to 17 residues. Germline assignment: CDR1 SGHRS and CDR2 YFSETQ. Written as DNA, the CDR3 is TGCGCCAGCAGCTTGGTATCCAGGGGAATCCCTCCAGATACGCAGTATTTT. It codes for CASSLVSRGIPPDTQYF.

This clonotype was recorded many times. The chain links TRBV12-3 or TRBV12-4 to TRBJ2-7; TRBD1 is a possible D gene (5 bases). The CDR3 is 13 residues long. Trimming pared 3 bases from V and 4 bases from J, leaving 10 bases between. CDR3 DNA: TGTGCCAGCAGTTTTTCAGGGAAGTACGAGCAGTACTTC. Protein sequence: CASSFSGKYEQYF.

The V call is TRBV30, the J call TRBJ2-4; D uncertain. Germline CDR1 GTSNPN, CDR2 SVGIG (reference sequence). Between the trimmed V and J ends, which lost 3 bases and 0 bases, there was a span of 9 bases. The CDR3 is 14 residues long. CDR3 DNA: TGTGCCTGGAGATCTACGTTAGCCAAAAACATTCAGTACTTC. Translation: CAWRSTLAKNIQYF.

The chain recombines TRBV28 with TRBJ1-1; the D is unclear. Deletions cut 2 bases from V and 4 bases from J, with 14 bases between. The CDR3 runs to 15 residues. The germline V gene encodes CDR1 MDHEN and CDR2 SYDVKM. CDR3: CASSLSVGSGTEAFF. The CDR3, as DNA: TGTGCCAGCAGTTTAAGCGTGGGGTCGGGCACTGAAGCTTTCTTT.

The genes are TRBV12-3 or TRBV12-4 and TRBJ2-2; 12 positions agree with TRBD2. The junction had 8 bases not matched to a gene; V was cut back by 7 bases and J by 2 bases. This CDR3 spans 17 amino acids. The CDR3 DNA is TGTGCCAGCACCCCTAGCGGGAGGGGAGGAAACACCGGGGAGCTGTTTTTT. Residues: CASTPSGRGGNTGELFF.

This clonotype was detected only a few times. The chain is built from TRBV15 and TRBJ2-1; 7 bases line up with TRBD2. CDR1 and CDR2 (germline): LNHNV, YYDKDF (reference sequence). J lost 0 bases, V lost 8 bases, and 4 bases had no gene match. The CDR3 covers 14 residues. In DNA form, the CDR3 reads TGTGCCACCTCCGGGGGGAGCTCCTACAATGAGCAGTTCTTC. Protein sequence: CATSGGSSYNEQFF.

This clonotype appeared a few times. The V call is TRBV7-6, the J call TRBJ2-1; D perhaps matches TRBD2 (6 bases). Looked up from germline, CDR1 is SGHVS and CDR2 is FNYEAQ. V lost 5 bases, J lost 6 bases, and 23 bases lay in between. The length of the CDR3 is 17 residues. CDR3: CASSRTIPVYPANEQFF. The CDR3 coding sequence is TGTGCCAGCAGCCGGACTATACCAGTTTACCCGGCCAATGAGCAGTTCTTC.

Ten or more counts support this clonotype. One end of the junction is discordant with germline, which a read error may explain. The rearrangement links TRBV7-6 to TRBJ1-2; D possibly corresponds to TRBD1 (6 bases). Germline CDR1 SGHVS, CDR2 FNYEAQ. The CDR3 has 13 residues. The CDR3, as DNA: TGTGCCAGCAGCTTTGCCTGGACAGAGGCCTTTTACTTC. Translated, it gives CASSFAWTEAFYF.

This clonotype came up a few times. The rearrangement links TRBV14 to TRBJ2-5; 8 nucleotides align to TRBD2. J gave up 1 base and V 3 bases, and 4 bases lay outside the gene matches. Germline-derived CDR1 and CDR2 are SGHDN and FVKESK. This CDR3 has 15 residues. DNA of the CDR3: TGTGCCAGCAGCCAGAAACTAGCGGTCCAAGAGACCCAGTACTTC. This encodes CASSQKLAVQETQYF.

V usage is TRBV20-1 and J usage is TRBJ2-7; D may correspond to TRBD1 or TRBD2 (5 bases each). Germline V gives CDR1 DFQATT, CDR2 SNEGSKA (reference sequence). Trimming shortened V by 0 bases and J by 6 bases, and 12 bases separated the two germline ends. The CDR3 contains 13 residues. The CDR3 reads CSARELGDREQYF. In nucleotides, the CDR3 is TGCAGTGCTAGAGAGTTGGGGGATCGCGAGCAGTACTTC.

This clonotype was seen a single time. The rearrangement uses TRBV27 and TRBJ1-3, with D possibly matching TRBD1 (6 bases). V dropped 1 base and J dropped 0 bases, with 16 bases sitting between them. The CDR3 runs to 18 residues. Per germline, CDR1 MNHEY and CDR2 SMNVEV (reference sequence). The CDR3 sequence: CASSLFLRTVDSGNTIYF. The CDR3 bases are TGTGCCAGCAGTTTATTCCTCCGGACAGTTGACTCTGGAAACACCATATATTTT.

This clonotype was counted a few times. For the CDR3, the DNA is TGTGCCAGCAGCTTAGTCGTCGCCGGAGAAAATCAGCCCCAGCATTTT. This translates into CASSLVVAGENQPQHF. The genes are TRBV7-3 and TRBJ1-5; D uncertain. CDR3 length: 16 residues. Germline CDR1 SGHTA, CDR2 FQGTGA. Between the trimmed V and J ends, which lost 2 bases and 4 bases, there was a span of 15 bases.

As regards this clonotype: This may be a read error: a much more frequent sequence differs by one nucleotide. The chain joins TRBV29-1 to TRBJ1-2, with D perhaps matching TRBD1 (5 bases). The germline V gene encodes CDR1 SQVTM and CDR2 ANQGSEA. The CDR3 covers 12 residues. Deletions cut 6 bases from V and 4 bases from J, with 12 bases between. CDR3 nucleotides: TGCAGCGTCCCATCGGGGGGCTATGGCTACACCTTC. Translation: CSVPSGGYGYTF.

The V gene is TRBV12-3 or TRBV12-4, the J gene TRBJ2-2; D gene ambiguous. The CDR3 loop spans 12 amino acids. With 11 bases removed from V and 1 base from J, the gap between germline ends came to 8 bases. CDR3 coding DNA: TGTGCCGTCGACAAGAACACCGGGGAGCTGTTTTTT. Translating gives CAVDKNTGELFF.

This clonotype occurred a few times. The rearrangement uses TRBV14 and TRBJ2-1; TRBD2 matches 7 bases. V shed 4 bases and J 9 bases; nucleotides not matched to a gene: 21. Germline values: CDR1 SGHDN, CDR2 FVKESK. The CDR3 contains 18 residues. In DNA form, the CDR3 reads TGTGCCAGCAGCCCAAGGGACGGGCAACGGGAGGCGAGGGGTGAGCAGTTCTTC. Amino acids: CASSPRDGQREARGEQFF. The full variable domain, with the rest looked up from reference TRBV14 and TRBJ2-1, is EAGVTQFPSHSVIEKGQTVTLRCDPISGHDNLYWYRRVMGKEIKFLLHFVKESKQDESGMPNNRFLAERTGGTYSTLKVQPAELEDSGVYFCASSPRDGQREARGEQFFGPGTRLTVL.

This clonotype was seen only once. This rearrangement joins TRBV10-3 to TRBJ2-3; 12 bases match TRBD2. V shed 5 bases, J shed 7 bases, and the junction held 10 bases outside the gene matches. From germline, CDR1 is ENHRY and CDR2 SYGVKD. This CDR3 is 16 amino acids long. CDR3 region: CAISRPLAGGAHTQYF. DNA for the CDR3: TGTGCCATCAGTCGCCCACTAGCGGGAGGTGCCCATACGCAGTATTTT.

As to this clonotype: A read error is possible here, since a much larger clone lies one base away. Here the CDR3 reads CASSLPLTGYNKQFF. The CDR3 DNA reads as TGTGCCAGCAGCCTACCCCTTACAGGGTACAATAAGCAGTTCTTC. The genes are TRBV6-2 or TRBV6-3 and TRBJ2-1; possible D gene TRBD1, 6 bases. This CDR3 region has 15 residues. The germline V gene encodes CDR1 MNHEY and CDR2 SVGEGT.

This clonotype turned up a few times. The chain is built from TRBV28 and TRBJ2-5, with TRBD1 matching over 9 bases. Germline values: CDR1 MDHEN, CDR2 SYDVKM. The CDR3 runs 14 residues. V trimming: 5 bases; J trimming: 5 bases; junction bases outside the gene matches: 6. DNA for the CDR3: TGTGCCAGCAGTCGAGGGACAGGGAGGGAGACCCAGTACTTC. It yields the protein CASSRGTGRETQYF.

This sequence joins TRBV6-6 and TRBJ2-1; TRBD2 agrees at 14 bases. Germline-derived CDR1 and CDR2 are MNHNY and SVGAGI (reference sequence). The CDR3 loop spans 19 amino acids. The V and J ends lost 1 base and 5 bases, in that order; junction bases with no gene match: 10. In DNA form, the CDR3 reads TGTGCCAGCAGTTACTTAGGGACTAGCGGGGGTGGCGTGAACAATGAGCAGTTCTTC. This translates into CASSYLGTSGGGVNNEQFF.

This chain connects TRBV12-3 or TRBV12-4 to TRBJ2-7; D assignment may be TRBD1 or TRBD2 (5 bases each). CDR3 length: 13 residues. Trimming took 2 bases from V and 5 from J, leaving 10 bases between them. The chain's CDR3 is CASSLSGTHEQYF. CDR3 DNA sequence: TGTGCCAGCAGTTTATCAGGGACCCACGAGCAGTACTTC.

The gene calls are TRBV5-1 and TRBJ2-2, with D maybe TRBD2 (6 bases). V was pared by 1 base and J by 1 base, with 11 bases between. The CDR3 consists of 16 residues. Germline CDR1 SGHRS, CDR2 YFSETQ. As DNA, the CDR3 is TGCGCCAGCAGCTTGAGGATGCGGGAGAACACCGGGGAGCTGTTTTTT. Residues: CASSLRMRENTGELFF.

At least ten counts were recorded for this clonotype. The genes are TRBV12-3 or TRBV12-4 and TRBJ2-1; D tentatively reads TRBD1 or TRBD2 (5 bases each). The V end was cut by 3 bases, the J end by 4 bases, with 10 bases between. There are 14 residues in the CDR3. CDR3 bases: TGTGCCAGCAGTTTTTACGGGACGTACAATGAGCAGTTCTTC. Translating gives CASSFYGTYNEQFF.

J is TRBJ2-3 and V is TRBV12-3 or TRBV12-4, with 8 positions matching TRBD2. The CDR3 extends over 17 amino acids. After removal of 8 bases from V and 1 base from J, the junction contained 14 bases not matched to a gene. CDR3 residues: CASLRQAGTRRTDTQYF. In nucleotides, the CDR3 is TGTGCCAGCTTAAGACAAGCCGGGACTAGGCGCACAGATACGCAGTATTTT.